One and the same sample provided the 24 T cell receptor beta chains below, sequenced in a study of blood T cells in healthy people across ages. Primers used in a second PCR of about 7 to 11 cycles were a sample-barcoded 5' primer and a J-beta primer mix. TCRdb reprocessed the 5' RACE reads with MiXCR, giving one entry per CDR3 protein. The profile covers 800,000 to 950,000 distinct CDR3 sequences, with 45% to 50% appearing a single time and 10% to 15% taken by the ten largest. Sequencing was performed on blood. These receptors were collected from a man between 25 and 39 years old in good health.

This clonotype was seen a few times. The gene calls are TRBV4-3 and TRBJ1-2; D might be TRBD1 (6 bases). The V end was cut by 2 bases, the J end by 7 bases, with 17 bases between. The CDR3 totals 15 residues. In germline, CDR1 is LGHNA, CDR2 YSLEER. The CDR3 coding sequence is TGCGCCAGCAGCCAAAACCTCGGACAGAGCTCTGGCTACACCTTC. Translated, it gives CASSQNLGQSSGYTF.

Worth noting for this clonotype: The junction does not match germline at one end; this may be a read error. V usage is TRBV4-1 and J usage is TRBJ1-5; no reliable D call. The CDR3 length is 14 residues. The germline V gene has CDR1 MGHRA and CDR2 YSYEKL. The CDR3 nucleotides read TGCGCCGGCAGCCAGCACTTGGGCAATCAGCCCCAGCATTTT. This gives the protein CAGSQHLGNQPQHF.

The chain's CDR3 is CAITTGELGTEAFF. CDR3 DNA sequence: TGTGCCATCACAACAGGGGAGCTGGGCACTGAAGCTTTCTTT. This chain joins TRBV10-3 and TRBJ1-1; 7 bases line up with TRBD1. V was clipped by 7 bases and J by 4 bases; unmatched bases: 9. Germline assignment: CDR1 ENHRY and CDR2 SYGVKD. The CDR3 contains 14 residues.

This clonotype was observed a handful of times. The chain combines TRBV25-1 with TRBJ2-7, with D tentatively TRBD1 (6 bases). The CDR3 covers 14 residues. The V end was cut by 4 bases, the J end by 3 bases, with 13 bases between. The V gene's germline CDR1 is MGHDK and CDR2 SYGVNS. The CDR3 sequence: CASSGRGHYYEQYF. CDR3 nucleotides: TGTGCCAGCAGTGGCAGGGGCCATTACTACGAGCAGTACTTC.

The chain is built from TRBV20-1 and TRBJ1-4, with no clear D. V dropped 0 bases and J dropped 1 base, with 6 bases sitting between them. Germline V gene lookup returns CDR1 DFQATT and CDR2 SNEGSKA (reference sequence). This CDR3 is 14 amino acids long. The CDR3 coding sequence is TGCAGTGCTAGAGATGTCAGAACTAATGAAAAACTGTTTTTT. Translation: CSARDVRTNEKLFF.

This chain uses TRBV4-1 with TRBJ2-3; D gene unclear. The V end was cut by 0 bases, the J end by 9 bases, with 22 bases between. The CDR3 contains 17 residues. CDR1 is MGHRA and CDR2 is YSYEKL in the germline V gene. The CDR3 coding sequence is TGCGCCAGCAGCCAAGATCGGGTTGGGAATAGTGTCAGGACGCAGTATTTT. Protein sequence: CASSQDRVGNSVRTQYF.

The chain carries TRBV4-2 and TRBJ2-3; maybe TRBD2 (5 bases). CDR1 and CDR2 from the germline V gene are LGHNA and YNFKEQ. Trimming removed 1 base from V and 3 bases from J, with 17 bases in between. This CDR3 is built from 17 residues. This chain's CDR3 is CASSQGWSSEGTDTQYF. The CDR3 DNA reads as TGTGCCAGCAGCCAAGGGTGGAGTAGCGAGGGTACAGATACGCAGTATTTT.

The chain recombines TRBV20-1 with TRBJ2-5; D gene uncertain. The tail of the sequence fits TRBJ2-7 better, so the J call may be wrong. CDR3 length equals 14 residues. Germline CDR1 reads DFQATT; CDR2 reads SNEGSKA (reference sequence). CDR3 DNA sequence: TGCAGTGCTAGAGTGAGTGGCAGCTACTACGAGCAGTACTTC. As protein: CSARVSGSYYEQYF.

The chain has TRBV6-6 and TRBJ2-3, with 10 bases aligning to TRBD1. Unmatched junction bases numbered 6, after V lost 5 bases and J lost 7 bases. This CDR3 region has 14 residues. Germline V CDR1 and CDR2: MNHNY, SVGAGI (reference sequence). The CDR3 coding sequence is TGTGCCAGCAGTAAGGGACAGGGGACCTATACGCAGTATTTT. Encoded protein: CASSKGQGTYTQYF.

The chain combines TRBV20-1 with TRBJ1-1; D possibly corresponds to TRBD1 (5 bases). Germline lookup yields CDR1 DFQATT and CDR2 SNEGSKA (reference sequence). CDR3 length equals 12 residues. The germline V and J ends were trimmed by 5 bases and 10 bases, with 17 bases remaining between them. The CDR3 nucleotides are TGCAGTGCTTACCGACGGGGGGATAGAGCTTTCTTT. Residues: CSAYRRGDRAFF.

This CDR3 reads CSARGGLPVVSYEQYF. In DNA, the CDR3 is TGCAGTGCTAGAGGTGGACTACCAGTTGTGTCCTACGAGCAGTACTTC. The chain combines TRBV20-1 with TRBJ2-4; TRBD2 is a possible D gene (6 bases). The J call may be mistaken, given a closer DNA end match to TRBJ2-7. Per germline, CDR1 DFQATT and CDR2 SNEGSKA (reference sequence). The CDR3 contains 16 residues.

Points on this clonotype: Sequence at one end of the junction differs from germline and may be a read error. This sequence joins TRBV12-3 or TRBV12-4 and TRBJ1-2; D gene ambiguous. CDR3 size: 14 residues. In DNA, the CDR3 is TGTGCCAGCAGTGCAGAGAGTAAGGTTGATGGCTACATCTTC. This sequence encodes CASSAESKVDGYIF.

V usage is TRBV9 and J usage is TRBJ2-1; weak D call: TRBD2 (7 bases). Germline lookup yields CDR1 SGDLS and CDR2 YYNGEE. Trimming removed 0 bases from V and 9 bases from J, with 10 bases in between. CDR3 length equals 13 residues. CDR3 region: CASSVEGGGEQFF. CDR3 DNA: TGTGCCAGCAGCGTAGAGGGGGGGGGTGAGCAGTTCTTC.

The chain links TRBV15 to TRBJ1-2, with TRBD1 matching 7 bases. Losses at the gene ends were 0 bases for V and 4 bases for J; bases not matched to a gene: 5. The CDR3 spans 15 residues. Germline-derived CDR1 and CDR2 are LNHNV and YYDKDF (reference sequence). Here the CDR3 reads CATSRDEGATYGYTF. The CDR3 DNA reads as TGTGCCACCAGCAGAGATGAGGGGGCAACCTATGGCTACACCTTC. Supplemented by reference TRBV15 and TRBJ1-2, the full variable domain reads DAMVIQNPRYQVTQFGKPVTLSCSQTLNHNVMYWYQQKSSQAPKLLFHYYDKDFNNEADTPDNFQSRRPNTSFCFLDIRSPGLGDTAMYLCATSRDEGATYGYTFGSGTRLTVV.

The rearrangement links TRBV20-1 to TRBJ1-5; D is undetermined. The CDR3 runs 14 residues. Trimming pared 6 bases from V and 9 bases from J, leaving 21 bases between. The V gene's germline CDR1 is DFQATT and CDR2 SNEGSKA (reference sequence). CDR3 region: CSARSGGPSSPQHF. The CDR3 region has the DNA TGCAGTGCCAGGAGTGGAGGGCCGTCCTCGCCCCAGCATTTT.

In regard to this clonotype: A junction boundary mismatches the germline segment, possibly from a read error. The rearrangement uses TRBV7-2 and TRBJ1-2; a weak D match, TRBD1 (6 bases). Germline V lookup: CDR1 SGHTA, CDR2 FQGNSA. The CDR3 has 15 amino acids. CDR3 DNA sequence: TGTGCCAACAGCGCGACATGGAGGGACATCTATGGCTACACCTTC. It codes for CANSATWRDIYGYTF.

This clonotype was seen once. The chain couples TRBV12-3 or TRBV12-4 to TRBJ1-5; a weak D match, TRBD1 (5 bases). The V and J ends lost 11 bases and 5 bases respectively, with 13 bases between them. The CDR3 is 12 amino acids. The CDR3 loop reads CASGSIDQPQHF. The CDR3 region has the DNA TGTGCCTCAGGGTCCATAGATCAGCCCCAGCATTTT.

CDR3 in DNA: TGTGCCAGCAGTGCCGAGGGGGCACCTGGAAACACCATATATTTT. This translates into CASSAEGAPGNTIYF. This chain connects TRBV6-5 to TRBJ1-3; 7 nucleotides align to TRBD1. This CDR3 is built from 15 residues. The germline CDR1 and CDR2 sequences are MNHEY and SVGAGI. The junction had 6 bases not matched to a gene; V was cut back by 5 bases and J by 2 bases.

This clonotype showed up just once. The chain combines TRBV7-9 with TRBJ1-3, with D perhaps TRBD1 (6 bases). V lost 5 bases to trimming and J lost 0 bases, with 14 bases between them. Germline loops: CDR1 SEHNR, CDR2 FQNEAQ (reference sequence). This CDR3 spans 16 amino acids. The chain's CDR3 is CASSQGGGYSGNTIYF. In DNA, the CDR3 is TGTGCCAGCAGCCAAGGAGGGGGGTACTCTGGAAACACCATATATTTT. The whole variable domain, filled in from reference TRBV7-9 and TRBJ1-3, reads DTGVSQNPRHKITKRGQNVTFRCDPISEHNRLYWYRQTLGQGPEFLTYFQNEAQLEKSRLLSDRFSAERPKGSFSTLEIQRTEQGDSAMYLCASSQGGGYSGNTIYFGEGSWLTVV.

The rearrangement joins TRBV7-3 to TRBJ2-1; 15 nucleotides agree with TRBD2. CDR3 length equals 16 residues. From germline, CDR1 is SGHTA and CDR2 FQGTGA. V trimming: 3 bases; J trimming: 6 bases; junction bases outside the gene matches: 3. The CDR3, as DNA: TGTGCCAGCAGCTTTGGACTAGCGGGGGGGGGCAATGAGCAGTTCTTC. Translated, it gives CASSFGLAGGGNEQFF.

The sample holds many counts of this clonotype. The V call is TRBV25-1, the J call TRBJ2-3, with D perhaps TRBD1 (5 bases). The ends were cut back, 1 base at V and 2 bases at J, with 7 bases in the middle. The CDR3 extends over 14 amino acids. Germline V gives CDR1 MGHDK, CDR2 SYGVNS. DNA of the CDR3: TGTGCCAGCAGTGAATGGGGCAACACAGATACGCAGTATTTT. Translated, it gives CASSEWGNTDTQYF.

This chain connects TRBV6-5 to TRBJ2-1, with D unresolved. V was cut by 0 bases and J by 2 bases, with 8 bases left in between. Germline lookup yields CDR1 MNHEY and CDR2 SVGAGI. The length of the CDR3 is 15 residues. Written as DNA, the CDR3 is TGTGCCAGCAGTTACTCAGTCGACGCCTACAATGAGCAGTTCTTC. Amino acids: CASSYSVDAYNEQFF.

This chain's CDR3 is CASSSNLPTGHGGNTEAFF. The CDR3 DNA reads TGTGCCAGCAGTTCGAACCTGCCAACAGGGCATGGAGGGAACACTGAAGCTTTCTTT. The V call is TRBV6-5, the J call TRBJ1-1, with D tentatively TRBD1 (6 bases). Trimming removed 4 bases at V and 1 base at J, with 25 bases between. This CDR3 has 19 amino acids. The V gene's germline CDR1 is MNHEY and CDR2 SVGAGI.

The rearrangement joins TRBV20-1 to TRBJ2-7; D may match TRBD1 or TRBD2 (5 bases each). The CDR3 spans 14 residues. With 0 bases removed from V and 2 bases from J, the gap between germline ends came to 11 bases. Germline-derived CDR1 and CDR2 are DFQATT and SNEGSKA (reference sequence). CDR3 protein: CSARDGAAPYEQYF. As DNA, the CDR3 is TGCAGTGCTAGAGACGGGGCCGCCCCCTACGAGCAGTACTTC.